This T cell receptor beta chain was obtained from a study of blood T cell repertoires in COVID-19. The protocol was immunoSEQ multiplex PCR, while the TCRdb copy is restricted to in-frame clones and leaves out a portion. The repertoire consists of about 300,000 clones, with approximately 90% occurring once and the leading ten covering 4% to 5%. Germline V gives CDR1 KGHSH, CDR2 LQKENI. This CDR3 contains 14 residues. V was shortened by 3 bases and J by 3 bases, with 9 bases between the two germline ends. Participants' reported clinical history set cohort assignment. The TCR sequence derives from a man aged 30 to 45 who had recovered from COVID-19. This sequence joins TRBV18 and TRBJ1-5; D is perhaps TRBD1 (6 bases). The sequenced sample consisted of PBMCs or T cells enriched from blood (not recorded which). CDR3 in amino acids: CASSPDSYNQPQHF. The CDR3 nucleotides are TGTGCCAGCTCACCGGACAGTTACAATCAGCCCCAGCATTTT.